What follows are 18 T cell receptor beta chains derived from one specimen sequenced in a study of blood T cell repertoires in COVID-19. Sequenced by immunoSEQ multiplex PCR; TCRdb stores in-frame clones only, minus some. The sample gives under 150,000 clones, more than 80% of which show up once; approximately 5% is in the top ten. Sequenced: peripheral blood. The receptors here all came from a woman aged 60 to 75 with COVID-19, enrolled during active disease.

The CDR3 DNA reads TGTGCCAGCAGCTCCACCCCTACCGGGGGGGCAGAGACCCAGTACTTC. Translation gives CASSSTPTGGAETQYF. The rearrangement uses TRBV11-2 and TRBJ2-5, with 8 bases identical to TRBD2. J gave up 4 bases and V 4 bases, and 11 bases lay outside the gene matches. Germline CDR1 is SGHAT and CDR2 is FQNNGV. The CDR3 has 16 residues.

The chain combines TRBV30 with TRBJ2-2, with 12 bases lining up with TRBD2. The junction had 4 bases not matched to a gene; V was cut back by 5 bases and J by 0 bases. The CDR3 loop spans 16 amino acids. Per germline, CDR1 GTSNPN and CDR2 SVGIG (reference sequence). The CDR3 region has the DNA TGTGCCTGGGGTGGACTAGCGGGGTCGAACACCGGGGAGCTGTTTTTT. Protein product: CAWGGLAGSNTGELFF.

The genes are TRBV4-3 and TRBJ2-2; 10 bases line up with TRBD2. The germline V gene encodes CDR1 LGHNA and CDR2 YSLEER. There are 20 residues in the CDR3. The trim removed 1 base at V and 2 bases at J, leaving 13 bases unmatched. The CDR3 here is CASSQVDLGSGGPNTGELFF. The DNA for the CDR3 is TGCGCCAGCAGCCAAGTAGATTTAGGTAGCGGGGGGCCAAACACCGGGGAGCTGTTTTTT.

The chain employs TRBV11-3 and TRBJ1-1; D unresolved. V was pared by 5 bases and J by 2 bases, with 15 bases between. Germline V gene sequence: CDR1 SGHNT, CDR2 YENEEA. The CDR3 loop spans 15 amino acids. The CDR3 region has the DNA TGTGCCAGCAGCAGCGGGAGAAACGGCAACACTGAAGCTTTCTTT. Translating gives CASSSGRNGNTEAFF.

The chain has TRBV12-3 or TRBV12-4 and TRBJ1-2, with D possibly matching TRBD1 (6 bases). V lost 7 bases and J lost 4, with 13 bases in between. This CDR3 spans 13 amino acids. The CDR3 DNA follows: TGTGCCAGCACCCTGGGGGCGGTCTATGGCTACACCTTC. Translated, it gives CASTLGAVYGYTF.

V is TRBV24-1 and J is TRBJ1-1; unclear D gene. The germline gives CDR1 KGHDR, CDR2 SFDVKD. This CDR3 comprises 16 residues. V lost 0 bases, J lost 1 base, and 11 bases lay in between. This CDR3 reads CATSDLLNYKNTEAFF. DNA of the CDR3: TGTGCCACCAGTGATTTGCTCAACTACAAGAACACTGAAGCTTTCTTT.

The CDR3 nucleotides are TGCGCCAGCAGCTTGGTCAGATCACCCTACGAGCAGTACTTC. The encoded protein is CASSLVRSPYEQYF. The V call is TRBV5-1, the J call TRBJ2-7; D remains unclear. The germline CDR1 and CDR2 sequences are SGHRS and YFSETQ. Trimming pared 0 bases from V and 2 bases from J, leaving 9 bases between. The CDR3 runs 14 residues. Combining the CDR3 with reference TRBV5-1 and TRBJ2-7 gives the whole variable domain KAGVTQTPRYLIKTRGQQVTLSCSPISGHRSVSWYQQTPGQGLQFLFEYFSETQRNKGNFPGRFSGRQFSNSRSEMNVSTLELGDSALYLCASSLVRSPYEQYFGPGTRLTVT.

This clone is a singleton in its sample. The chain uses TRBV15 and TRBJ1-1; D remains unclear. The CDR3 loop spans 12 amino acids. Germline V gene lookup returns CDR1 LNHNV and CDR2 YYDKDF (reference sequence). The V end lost 0 bases, the J end lost 7 bases, and 6 bases lay between the germline ends. The CDR3, as DNA: TGTGCCACCAGCAGAGACGAGTTTGAAGCTTTCTTT. Its protein is CATSRDEFEAFF.

In its sample, this clone was seen once. The genes are TRBV5-5 and TRBJ2-7; 8 nucleotides align to TRBD1. The CDR3 is 15 amino acids. Germline assignment: CDR1 SGHKS and CDR2 YYEKEE (reference sequence). V dropped 0 bases and J dropped 2; count of bases not matched to a gene: 4. For the CDR3, the DNA is TGTGCCAGCAGCTTGGTCTCACAGGGGGCCTACGAGCAGTACTTC. Translating it yields CASSLVSQGAYEQYF.

This chain links TRBV4-1 with TRBJ2-2, with D maybe TRBD1 (5 bases). V was pared by 3 bases and J by 2 bases, with 10 bases between. The germline V gene has CDR1 MGHRA and CDR2 YSYEKL. The length of the CDR3 is 15 residues. The CDR3 DNA reads TGCGCCAGCAGCCATTCGGACATTAACACCGGGGAGCTGTTTTTT. Protein sequence: CASSHSDINTGELFF.

This chain joins TRBV19 and TRBJ1-1, with 10 bases lining up with TRBD1. V shed 3 bases, J shed 4 bases, and the junction held 5 bases outside the gene matches. CDR3 length equals 15 residues. Germline assignment: CDR1 LNHDA and CDR2 SQIVND (reference sequence). CDR3 DNA sequence: TGTGCCAGTAGTATCCTTGGGGACAGGGGCACTGAAGCTTTCTTT. Translated: CASSILGDRGTEAFF.

This chain connects TRBV3-1 (or the pseudogene TRBV3-2) to TRBJ2-1; D is ambiguous. The V gene lost 0 bases and the J gene lost 4 bases, with 7 bases spanning the gap. The CDR3 is 14 amino acids. Germline CDR1 and CDR2: LGHDT and YNNKEL (reference sequence). CDR3 sequence reads: CASSQDTGYNEQFF. DNA for the CDR3: TGTGCCAGCAGCCAAGATACCGGGTACAATGAGCAGTTCTTC.

The CDR3 DNA follows: TGTGCCAGCAGCCAAGATGGGGCAGGGTCGTACGAGCAGTACTTC. Translation gives CASSQDGAGSYEQYF. The chain joins TRBV3-1 (or the pseudogene TRBV3-2) to TRBJ2-7, with D maybe TRBD1 (5 bases). The CDR3 is 15 amino acids. The germline gives CDR1 LGHDT, CDR2 YNNKEL (reference sequence). Trimming cost V 0 bases and J 4 bases, with 13 bases left between them.

The genes are TRBV7-2 and TRBJ2-3; TRBD2 matches 7 bases. The CDR3 is made up of 16 amino acids. With V trimmed by 2 bases and J by 6 bases, 11 bases remained unmatched. CDR1 is SGHTA, CDR2 FQGNSA, per germline. The CDR3 protein is CASSLNTYISGDTQYF. CDR3 bases: TGTGCCAGCAGCTTAAATACATACATTAGCGGGGATACGCAGTATTTT.

The chain carries TRBV29-1 and TRBJ1-1, with D unresolved. The CDR3 is made up of 13 amino acids. Deletions cut 5 bases from V and 0 bases from J, with 10 bases between. The germline gives CDR1 SQVTM, CDR2 ANQGSEA. Here the CDR3 DNA reads TGCAGCGTTAACGGTCAAGTGAACACTGAAGCTTTCTTT. Protein sequence: CSVNGQVNTEAFF.

The CDR3: CASRGGEYSNQPQHF. CDR3 nucleotide sequence: TGTGCCAGCAGGGGGGGGGAGTATAGCAATCAGCCCCAGCATTTT. The V call is TRBV6-6, the J call TRBJ1-5, with D tentatively TRBD1 (5 bases). Trimming took 6 bases from V and 0 from J, leaving 12 bases between them. This CDR3 spans 15 amino acids. The germline gives CDR1 MNHNY, CDR2 SVGAGI (reference sequence).

This chain connects TRBV7-2 to TRBJ2-4; no clear D gene. The CDR3 is 17 amino acids. Trimming removed 5 bases from V and 8 bases from J, with 25 bases in between. In germline, CDR1 is SGHTA, CDR2 FQGNSA. In DNA, the CDR3 is TGTGCCAGCAGCCAAGATCCTTATGAGGCCCTAATCCACATTCAGTACTTC. Its protein is CASSQDPYEALIHIQYF.

This clone has only one observation. J is TRBJ1-1 and V is TRBV4-3, with D maybe TRBD1 (5 bases). The CDR3 has 13 residues. Germline CDR1 LGHNA, CDR2 YSLEER. Trimming stripped 3 bases from V and 3 bases from J, with 8 bases between. CDR3 region: CASSHQGDTEAFF. The CDR3 nucleotides read TGCGCCAGCAGCCACCAGGGTGACACTGAAGCTTTCTTT.